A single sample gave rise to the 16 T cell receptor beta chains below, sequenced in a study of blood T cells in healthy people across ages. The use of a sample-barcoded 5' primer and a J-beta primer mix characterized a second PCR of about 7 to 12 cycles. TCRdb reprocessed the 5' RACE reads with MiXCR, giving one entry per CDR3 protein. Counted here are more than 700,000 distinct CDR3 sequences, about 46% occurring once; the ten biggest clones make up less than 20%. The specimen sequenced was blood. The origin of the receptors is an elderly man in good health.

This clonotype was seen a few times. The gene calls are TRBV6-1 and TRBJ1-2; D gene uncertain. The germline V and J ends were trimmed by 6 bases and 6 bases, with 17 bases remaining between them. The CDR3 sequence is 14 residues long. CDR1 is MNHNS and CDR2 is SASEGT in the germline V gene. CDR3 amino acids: CASSPSSALDGYTF. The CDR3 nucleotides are TGTGCCAGCAGCCCCTCCAGCGCGCTGGATGGCTACACCTTC.

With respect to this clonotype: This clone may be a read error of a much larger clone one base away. The CDR3 DNA reads TGTGCCAGCAGTTCCCTGGGATTTGAGGAGACCCAGTTCTTC. This codes for CASSSLGFEETQFF. The chain couples TRBV12-3 or TRBV12-4 to TRBJ2-1, with D uncertain. The germline V and J ends were trimmed by 4 bases and 13 bases, with 20 bases remaining between them. CDR3 size: 14 residues.

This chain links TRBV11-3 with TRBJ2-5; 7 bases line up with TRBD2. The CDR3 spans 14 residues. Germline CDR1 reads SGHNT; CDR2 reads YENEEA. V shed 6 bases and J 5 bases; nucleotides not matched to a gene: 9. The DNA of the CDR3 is TGTGCCAGCAGTGCTGGGGGTAGCGGGGAGACCCAGTACTTC. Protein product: CASSAGGSGETQYF.

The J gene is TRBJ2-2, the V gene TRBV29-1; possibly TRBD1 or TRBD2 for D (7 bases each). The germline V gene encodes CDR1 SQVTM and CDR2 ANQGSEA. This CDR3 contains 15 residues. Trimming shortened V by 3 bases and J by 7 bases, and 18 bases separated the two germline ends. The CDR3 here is CSVESGGRQGGELFF. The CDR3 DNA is TGCAGCGTTGAGTCTGGCGGGAGACAGGGCGGGGAGCTGTTTTTT.

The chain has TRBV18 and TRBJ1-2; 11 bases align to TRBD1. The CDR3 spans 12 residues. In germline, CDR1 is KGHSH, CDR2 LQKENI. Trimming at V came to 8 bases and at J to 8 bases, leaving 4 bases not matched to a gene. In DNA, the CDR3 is TGTGCCAGCGGACAGGGGGCTGAGGGCTACACCTTC. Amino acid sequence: CASGQGAEGYTF. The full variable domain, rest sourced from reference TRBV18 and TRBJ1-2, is NAGVMQNPRHLVRRRGQEARLRCSPMKGHSHVYWYRQLPEEGLKFMVYLQKENIIDESGMPKERFSAEFPKEGPSILRIQQVVRGDSAAYFCASGQGAEGYTFGSGTRLTVV.

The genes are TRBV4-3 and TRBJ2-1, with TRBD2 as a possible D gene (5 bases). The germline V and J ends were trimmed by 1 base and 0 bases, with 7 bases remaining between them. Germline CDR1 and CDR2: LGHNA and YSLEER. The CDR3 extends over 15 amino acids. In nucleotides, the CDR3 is TGCGCCAGCAGCCAAGGCGCGGGCTCCTACAATGAGCAGTTCTTC. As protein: CASSQGAGSYNEQFF.

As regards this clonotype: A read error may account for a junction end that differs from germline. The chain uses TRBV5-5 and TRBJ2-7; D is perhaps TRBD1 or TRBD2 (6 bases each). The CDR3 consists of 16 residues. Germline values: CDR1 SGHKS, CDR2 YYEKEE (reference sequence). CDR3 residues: CTSSLDAGQPDYEQYF. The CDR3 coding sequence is TGTACCAGCAGCTTGGACGCGGGACAACCTGACTACGAGCAGTACTTC.

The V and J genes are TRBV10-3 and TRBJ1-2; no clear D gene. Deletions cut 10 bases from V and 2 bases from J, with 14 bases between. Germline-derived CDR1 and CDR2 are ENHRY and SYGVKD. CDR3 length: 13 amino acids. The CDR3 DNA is TGTGCCAGCAGCGGAAGGGAGAACTATGGCTACACCTTC. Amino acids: CASSGRENYGYTF.

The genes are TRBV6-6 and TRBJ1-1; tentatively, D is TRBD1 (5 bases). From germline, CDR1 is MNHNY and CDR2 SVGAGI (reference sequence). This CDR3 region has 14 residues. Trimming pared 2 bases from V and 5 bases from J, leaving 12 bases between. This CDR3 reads CASSYPGGETEAFF. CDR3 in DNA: TGTGCCAGCAGTTACCCCGGGGGTGAGACTGAAGCTTTCTTT.

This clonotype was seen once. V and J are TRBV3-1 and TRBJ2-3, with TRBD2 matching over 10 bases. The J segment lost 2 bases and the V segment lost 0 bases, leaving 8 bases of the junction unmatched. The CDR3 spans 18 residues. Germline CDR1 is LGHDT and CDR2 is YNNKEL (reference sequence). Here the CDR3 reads CASSQELPSGGDTDTQYF. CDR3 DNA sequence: TGTGCCAGCAGCCAAGAGTTGCCCAGCGGGGGGGACACAGATACGCAGTATTTT.

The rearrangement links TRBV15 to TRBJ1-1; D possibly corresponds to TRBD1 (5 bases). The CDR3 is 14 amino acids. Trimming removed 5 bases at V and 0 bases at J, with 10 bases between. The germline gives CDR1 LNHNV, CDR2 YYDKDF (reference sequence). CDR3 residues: CATSPGTLNTEAFF. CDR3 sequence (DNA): TGTGCCACCAGCCCTGGGACGTTGAACACTGAAGCTTTCTTT.

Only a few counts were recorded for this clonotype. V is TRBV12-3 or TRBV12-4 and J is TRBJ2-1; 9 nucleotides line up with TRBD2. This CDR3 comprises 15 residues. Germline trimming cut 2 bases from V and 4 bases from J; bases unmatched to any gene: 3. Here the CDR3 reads CASSLSSGGYNEQFF. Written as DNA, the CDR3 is TGTGCCAGCAGTTTAAGTAGCGGGGGTTACAATGAGCAGTTCTTC.

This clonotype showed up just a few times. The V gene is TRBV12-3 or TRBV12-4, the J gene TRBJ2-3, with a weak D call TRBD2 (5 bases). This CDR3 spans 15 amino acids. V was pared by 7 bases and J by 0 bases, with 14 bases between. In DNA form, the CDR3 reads TGTGCCAGCAACCTAGCCCGCGCTAGCACAGATACGCAGTATTTT. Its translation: CASNLARASTDTQYF.

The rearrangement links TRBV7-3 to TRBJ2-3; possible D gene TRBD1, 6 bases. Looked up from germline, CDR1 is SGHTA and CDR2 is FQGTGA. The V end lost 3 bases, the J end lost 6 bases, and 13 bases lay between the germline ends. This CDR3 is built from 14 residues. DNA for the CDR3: TGTGCCAGCAGCTTTCTACAGGGTGGGGATACGCAGTATTTT. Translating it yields CASSFLQGGDTQYF. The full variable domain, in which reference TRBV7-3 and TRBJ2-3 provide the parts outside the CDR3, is GAGVSQTPSNKVTEKGKYVELRCDPISGHTALYWYRQSLGQGPEFLIYFQGTGAADDSGLPNDRFFAVRPEGSVSTLKIQRTERGDSAVYLCASSFLQGGDTQYFGPGTRLTVL.

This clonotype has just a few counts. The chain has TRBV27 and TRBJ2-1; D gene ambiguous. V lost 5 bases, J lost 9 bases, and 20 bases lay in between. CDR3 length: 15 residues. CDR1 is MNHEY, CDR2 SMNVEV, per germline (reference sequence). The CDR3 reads CASSEADIILGEQFF. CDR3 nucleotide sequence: TGTGCCAGCAGTGAGGCGGATATTATTCTAGGTGAGCAGTTCTTC.

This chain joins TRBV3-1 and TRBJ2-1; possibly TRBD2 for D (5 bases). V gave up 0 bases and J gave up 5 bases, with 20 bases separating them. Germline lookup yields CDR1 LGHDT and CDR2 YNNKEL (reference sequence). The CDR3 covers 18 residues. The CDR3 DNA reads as TGTGCCAGCAGCCAAGATAGGAATAAAGGACTGACGCACAATGAGCAGTTCTTC. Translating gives CASSQDRNKGLTHNEQFF.